This TCR beta chain stems from a study of cytomegalovirus exposure and HLA in healthy donors. Healthy individuals who donated bone marrow served as the donors. This clone came up a few times. The CDR3 has 14 amino acids. V dropped 5 bases and J dropped 0 bases, with 13 bases sitting between them. Germline assignment: CDR1 SQVTM and CDR2 ANQGSEA. Vbeta (60) and Jbeta (13) primers were used in the PCR. The protocol was immunoSEQ multiplex PCR, while the TCRdb copy is restricted to in-frame clones and leaves out a portion. The table includes about 72,000 clones, roughly four fifths detected once. This receptor was identified in a man aged 18 to 29 in good health and CMV-seronegative. The sequenced material came from PBMCs. The J gene is TRBJ1-1, the V gene TRBV29-1; a possible D gene is TRBD1 (6 bases). CDR3 region: CSVKGQRMNTEAFF. The CDR3 coding sequence is TGCAGCGTTAAAGGACAGCGAATGAACACTGAAGCTTTCTTT.